This T cell receptor beta chain was observed in a study of blood T cell repertoires in COVID-19. The trim removed 9 bases at V and 1 base at J, leaving 2 bases unmatched. Germline V gene sequence: CDR1 MNHEY, CDR2 SVGAGI. This CDR3 is 13 amino acids long. Only in-frame clones appear in the TCRdb table, and some are missing; sequencing was by immunoSEQ multiplex PCR. Of 300,000 to 450,000 clones in the sample, 85% are singletons; the top ten hold 3% to 4.5%. This clone was seen just once. Input material: peripheral blood. The receptor was derived from a woman under 30 with acute or convalescent COVID-19. The V call is TRBV6-5, the J call TRBJ2-2, with 7 bases fitting TRBD1. The CDR3 here is CASWDRNTGELFF. CDR3 bases: TGTGCCAGTTGGGACAGGAACACCGGGGAGCTGTTTTTT.